The 10 T cell receptor beta chains given below trace back to one sample, sequenced in a study of shared T cell receptors in the human thymus. The protocol was immunoSEQ multiplex PCR, while the TCRdb copy is restricted to in-frame clones and leaves out a portion. The profile covers 500,000 to 550,000 clones, with approximately 80% appearing a single time and 0.01% to 0.015% taken by the ten largest. Another study also made use of these data, one on human thymus T cells.

Sequencing used thymocytes. These receptors came from a boy less than two years old with a congenital heart defect.

This clone was recorded only once. The rearrangement uses TRBV29-1 and TRBJ2-2; D is unclear. V was pared by 4 bases and J by 1 base, with 7 bases between. This CDR3 is built from 13 residues. Germline-derived CDR1 and CDR2 are SQVTM and ANQGSEA. The DNA for the CDR3 is TGCAGCGTTGGGTTCAGGAACACCGGGGAGCTGTTTTTT. Translated, it gives CSVGFRNTGELFF.

This rearrangement joins TRBV2 to TRBJ2-5; 8 bases line up with TRBD2. The J segment lost 5 bases and the V segment lost 7 bases, leaving 6 bases of the junction unmatched. The CDR3 contains 13 residues. Germline V CDR1 and CDR2: SNHLY, FYNNEI. This chain's CDR3 is CASKLAGRETQYF. CDR3 nucleotide sequence: TGTGCCAGCAAGTTAGCGGGACGGGAGACCCAGTACTTC.

This chain links TRBV5-1 with TRBJ2-2; perhaps TRBD1 as D (6 bases). The V and J ends lost 4 bases and 2 bases respectively, with 9 bases between them. Germline loops: CDR1 SGHRS, CDR2 YFSETQ. The CDR3 loop spans 14 amino acids. Here the CDR3 reads CASSRTVNTGELFF. DNA for the CDR3: TGCGCCAGCAGCCGGACAGTTAACACCGGGGAGCTGTTTTTT.

The V call is TRBV10-3, the J call TRBJ2-2; 10 bases line up with TRBD1. Germline CDR1 and CDR2: ENHRY and SYGVKD. V shed 10 bases and J 6 bases; nucleotides not matched to a gene: 2. The CDR3 length is 12 residues. CDR3 protein: CATGQGAGELFF. CDR3 bases: TGTGCCACCGGACAGGGGGCCGGGGAGCTGTTTTTT.

The rearrangement joins TRBV5-6 to TRBJ2-1; maybe TRBD2 (5 bases). The CDR3 is made up of 16 amino acids. CDR1 is SGHDT, CDR2 YYEEEE, per germline. The ends were cut back, 2 bases at V and 5 bases at J, with 17 bases in the middle. CDR3: CASSLGSRRADNEQFF. The CDR3 DNA sequence: TGTGCCAGCAGCTTAGGGTCGAGGCGGGCCGACAATGAGCAGTTCTTC.

This clone came up once. The chain is built from TRBV7-9 and TRBJ2-2; 8 bases align to TRBD2. Germline lookup yields CDR1 SEHNR and CDR2 FQNEAQ (reference sequence). The CDR3 totals 12 residues. J was trimmed by 14 bases and V by 5 bases; bases with no gene match: 7. CDR3 sequence reads: CASSAGGGELFF. CDR3 in DNA: TGTGCCAGCAGCGCCGGGGGGGGCGAACTGTTTTTT.

The chain combines TRBV12-5 with TRBJ2-2; 9 positions match TRBD2. Trimming took 5 bases from V and 6 from J; bases not matched to a gene: 7. The CDR3 covers 15 residues. CDR1 LGHNT and CDR2 FRNRAP come from the germline V gene. The DNA for the CDR3 is TGTGCTAGTGGTCGTAGCGGGAGATTGGCCGGGGAGCTGTTTTTT. Its protein is CASGRSGRLAGELFF.

The J gene is TRBJ2-5, the V gene TRBV6-6, with TRBD1 identical over 9 bases. J lost 5 bases, V lost 2 bases, and 3 bases had no gene match. This CDR3 contains 14 residues. Germline lookup yields CDR1 MNHNY and CDR2 SVGAGI (reference sequence). The CDR3 here is CASSYDRGLETQYF. The CDR3 DNA is TGTGCCAGCAGTTACGACAGGGGGTTGGAGACCCAGTACTTC.

CDR3 coding DNA: TGTGCCAGCAGCGTCCTCGAGCGGTCCCGGGAGACCGGGGAGCTGTTTTTT. Protein product: CASSVLERSRETGELFF. The rearrangement links TRBV9 to TRBJ2-2, with D possibly matching TRBD2 (6 bases). CDR3 size: 17 residues. Germline values: CDR1 SGDLS, CDR2 YYNGEE. V was clipped by 2 bases and J by 5 bases, with 19 bases between them.

V usage is TRBV18 and J usage is TRBJ1-4; D ambiguous. V lost 3 bases to trimming and J lost 5 bases, with 13 bases between them. Germline V CDR1 and CDR2: KGHSH, LQKENI. CDR3 length: 15 amino acids. The CDR3 DNA reads as TGTGCCAGCTCACCCCATAAGGAGCTCAATGAAAAACTGTTTTTT. Its translation is CASSPHKELNEKLFF.